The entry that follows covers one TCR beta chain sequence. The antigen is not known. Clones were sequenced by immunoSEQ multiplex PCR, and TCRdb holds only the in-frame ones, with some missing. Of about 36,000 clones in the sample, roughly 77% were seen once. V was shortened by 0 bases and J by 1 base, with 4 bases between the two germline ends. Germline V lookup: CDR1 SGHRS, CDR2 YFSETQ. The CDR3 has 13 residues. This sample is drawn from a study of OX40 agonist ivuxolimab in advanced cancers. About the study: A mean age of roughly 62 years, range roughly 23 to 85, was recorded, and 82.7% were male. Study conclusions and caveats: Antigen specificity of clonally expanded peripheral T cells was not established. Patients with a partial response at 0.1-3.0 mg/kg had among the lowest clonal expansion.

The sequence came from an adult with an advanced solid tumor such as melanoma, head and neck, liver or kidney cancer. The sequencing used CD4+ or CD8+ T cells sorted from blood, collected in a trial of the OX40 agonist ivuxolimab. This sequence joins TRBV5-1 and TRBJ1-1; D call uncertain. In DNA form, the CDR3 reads TGCGCCAGCAGCTTGGAGGGGAACACTGAAGCTTTCTTT. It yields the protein CASSLEGNTEAFF.